The 11 T cell receptor beta chains given below trace back to one sample, sequenced in a study of CD8 T cells in ankylosing spondylitis (dated by TCRdb to 2016 to 2017). Study-wide findings and limitations: A TCR beta motif made up of several highly homologous amino acid variants appeared to be characteristic of blood from ankylosing spondylitis patients.

No antigen is known for these receptors. The library was made by 5' RACE. The listed sequencing device is Illumina HiSeq 2500. The public reads were reprocessed in TCRdb via fastp at Q25 and MiXCR, keeping in-frame beta chains. Rows are combined by CDR3 protein, so each entry shows the most common genes and DNA. The sample table contains 750,000 to 850,000 distinct CDR3 sequences; only one count was recorded for around 11% of them. Of the sample, more than 0.5% is held by the ten largest clones. Material: blood, either unsorted or a sorted T cell fraction (not recorded which). The receptors here all came from a male donor with ankylosing spondylitis.

The gene calls are TRBV5-1 and TRBJ2-4; TRBD2 is a possible D gene (5 bases). V was clipped by 0 bases and J by 9 bases, with 13 bases between them. The germline V gene encodes CDR1 SGHRS and CDR2 YFSETQ. The CDR3 loop spans 14 amino acids. CDR3 nucleotides: TGCGCCAGCAGCTTGGTTTCCGAGGGTGGCATTCAGTACTTC. It codes for CASSLVSEGGIQYF.

The table lists this clonotype with many counts. For the CDR3, the DNA is TGCGCCAGCAGCCCAGCGGTGAGCTCCTACAATGAGCAGTTCTTC. Its protein product is CASSPAVSSYNEQFF. J is TRBJ2-1 and V is TRBV5-1, with D tentatively TRBD2 (5 bases). V was trimmed by 4 bases and J by 0 bases, leaving 11 bases between them. CDR1 is SGHRS, CDR2 YFSETQ, per germline. The CDR3 covers 15 residues.

This clonotype was seen at least ten times. The V gene is TRBV9, the J gene TRBJ2-1; maybe TRBD2 (6 bases). The germline V gene has CDR1 SGDLS and CDR2 YYNGEE. Trimming shortened V by 0 bases and J by 0 bases, and 7 bases separated the two germline ends. The CDR3 is 15 amino acids. The CDR3 sequence is CASSVEDYSYNEQFF. CDR3 sequence (DNA): TGTGCCAGCAGCGTAGAGGACTACTCCTACAATGAGCAGTTCTTC.

The V gene is TRBV15, the J gene TRBJ1-1, with D maybe TRBD1 (5 bases). The CDR3 totals 13 residues. The V end lost 0 bases, the J end lost 10 bases, and 12 bases lay between the germline ends. Germline-derived CDR1 and CDR2 are LNHNV and YYDKDF (reference sequence). This CDR3 is CATSRELDRGAFF. For the CDR3, the DNA is TGTGCCACCAGCAGAGAGCTAGATAGGGGAGCTTTCTTT.

In its sample, this clonotype was seen a few times. V usage is TRBV7-2 and J usage is TRBJ1-5, with D possibly being TRBD1 (6 bases). V gave up 2 bases and J gave up 3 bases, with 14 bases separating them. The germline V gene encodes CDR1 SGHTA and CDR2 FQGNSA. CDR3 length: 16 amino acids. CDR3 in DNA: TGTGCCAGCAGCTTATTCGCGGGGGCTGCCAATCAGCCCCAGCATTTT. The encoded protein is CASSLFAGAANQPQHF.

This clonotype has only a few counts. The chain carries TRBV5-5 and TRBJ2-3; 12 bases match TRBD1. Trimming removed 2 bases from V and 7 bases from J; junction bases left unmatched: 5. Germline CDR1 and CDR2: SGHKS and YYEKEE (reference sequence). CDR3 length equals 15 residues. Here the CDR3 reads CASSFPGQGAYTQYF. CDR3 sequence (DNA): TGTGCCAGCAGCTTCCCGGGACAGGGGGCTTATACGCAGTATTTT.

The chain joins TRBV5-1 to TRBJ2-2, with unresolved D. V was pared by 1 base and J by 7 bases, with 14 bases between. The CDR3 sequence is 15 residues long. CDR1 and CDR2 from the germline V gene are SGHRS and YFSETQ. This chain's CDR3 is CASSLLFSSLGELFF. The CDR3 coding sequence is TGCGCCAGCAGCTTGCTCTTTAGCTCCCTCGGGGAGCTGTTTTTT.

This rearrangement joins TRBV10-3 to TRBJ1-5, with no clear D. Germline lookup yields CDR1 ENHRY and CDR2 SYGVKD. The CDR3 has 16 amino acids. Trimming cost V 0 bases and J 1 base, with 10 bases left between them. For the CDR3, the DNA is TGTGCCATCAGTGAGTCCGCGGTGGGGAGCAATCAGCCCCAGCATTTT. It specifies CAISESAVGSNQPQHF.

This clonotype was observed many times. This sequence joins TRBV4-3 and TRBJ2-6, with 7 bases identical to TRBD1. CDR3 length equals 16 residues. Unmatched junction bases numbered 4, after V lost 5 bases and J lost 0 bases. Germline assignment: CDR1 LGHNA and CDR2 YSLEER. CDR3 DNA: TGCGCCAGCAGCGCGACAGGGTCCTCTGGGGCCAACGTCCTGACTTTC. This codes for CASSATGSSGANVLTF.

This clonotype turned up a few times. The chain is built from TRBV30 and TRBJ2-3; the D gene is possibly TRBD2 (5 bases). Germline lookup yields CDR1 GTSNPN and CDR2 SVGIG (reference sequence). The CDR3 runs to 15 residues. Deletions cut 3 bases from V and 6 bases from J, with 19 bases between. Here the CDR3 reads CAWSGKRGIGDTQYF. The CDR3 nucleotides are TGTGCCTGGAGCGGAAAACGGGGAATCGGGGATACGCAGTATTTT.

This clonotype occurred many times. The chain's CDR3 is CASYRDRNTGELFF. The CDR3 DNA follows: TGTGCCAGCTACCGGGACAGGAACACCGGGGAGCTGTTTTTT. The gene calls are TRBV18 and TRBJ2-2, with 7 bases matching TRBD1. The CDR3 length is 14 residues. With V trimmed by 7 bases and J by 1 base, 3 bases remained unmatched. Looked up from germline, CDR1 is KGHSH and CDR2 is LQKENI.